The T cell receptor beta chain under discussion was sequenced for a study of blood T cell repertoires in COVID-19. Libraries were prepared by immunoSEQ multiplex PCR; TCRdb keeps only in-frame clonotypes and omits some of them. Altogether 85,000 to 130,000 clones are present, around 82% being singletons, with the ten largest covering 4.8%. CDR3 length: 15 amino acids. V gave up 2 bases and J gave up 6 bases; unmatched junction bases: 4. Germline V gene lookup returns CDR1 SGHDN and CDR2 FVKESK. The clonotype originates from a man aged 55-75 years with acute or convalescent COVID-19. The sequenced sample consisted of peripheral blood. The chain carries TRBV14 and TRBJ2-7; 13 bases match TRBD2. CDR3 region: CASSQQLAGGGEQYF. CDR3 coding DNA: TGTGCCAGCAGCCAACAACTAGCGGGAGGGGGCGAGCAGTACTTC.